The 19 T cell receptor beta chains below come from one sample, sequenced in a study of cytomegalovirus exposure and HLA in healthy donors (dated by TCRdb to between 2016 and 2019). Library preparation employed the immunoSEQ multiplex PCR assay. TCRdb obtained this table from immuneACCESS and retained in-frame rearrangements with V and J assigned. These tables miss some clones; where compared with another copy, unresolved V genes account for less than half of the shortfall, and the remainder is unexplained. This sample is represented by a few hundred thousand clones; roughly 87% of them were singletons. The ten largest clones capture approximately 3.1% of the sample. The sample was PBMCs. These receptors originate from a woman aged 25 to 39 in good health and CMV-seronegative.

The chain links TRBV19 to TRBJ2-1, with 10 positions matching TRBD2. Per the germline V gene, CDR1 is LNHDA and CDR2 is SQIVND (reference sequence). This CDR3 comprises 14 residues. V trimming: 8 bases; J trimming: 5 bases; junction bases outside the gene matches: 6. CDR3 sequence reads: CASSAGGPHNEQFF. DNA of the CDR3: TGTGCCAGTTCAGCGGGAGGGCCCCACAATGAGCAGTTCTTC.

This chain links TRBV7-3 with TRBJ2-2, with 7 bases aligning to TRBD2. Germline trimming cut 0 bases from V and 0 bases from J; bases unmatched to any gene: 4. The CDR3 sequence is 17 residues long. CDR1 and CDR2 (germline): SGHTA, FQGTGA. In nucleotides, the CDR3 is TGTGCCAGCAGCTTAACGTCTAGCGGCACGAACACCGGGGAGCTGTTTTTT. Protein sequence: CASSLTSSGTNTGELFF.

The chain has TRBV6-5 and TRBJ2-7; unclear D gene. Germline V gives CDR1 MNHEY, CDR2 SVGAGI. The CDR3 is 13 residues long. V lost 0 bases, J lost 6 bases, and 9 bases lay in between. CDR3 sequence (DNA): TGTGCCAGCAGTTACTCCATGGGCGGCGAGCAGTACTTC. It specifies CASSYSMGGEQYF.

The V and J genes are TRBV13 and TRBJ1-1; 7 bases line up with TRBD1. CDR1 is PRHDT, CDR2 FYEKMQ, per germline (reference sequence). This CDR3 region has 14 residues. The V and J ends lost 3 bases and 7 bases, in that order; junction bases with no gene match: 8. The CDR3 nucleotides are TGTGCCAGCAGCTTGCGACAGGGCTGGGGTGAAGCTTTCTTT. The encoded protein is CASSLRQGWGEAFF.

This chain joins TRBV13 and TRBJ1-4; no reliable D call. CDR3 length: 11 residues. Germline-derived CDR1 and CDR2 are PRHDT and FYEKMQ (reference sequence). V lost 6 bases and J lost 4, with 3 bases in between. The CDR3 loop reads CASRGNEKLFF. The CDR3 DNA reads TGTGCCAGCAGGGGTAATGAAAAACTGTTTTTT.

The chain couples TRBV28 to TRBJ2-7; the D gene is possibly TRBD1 (6 bases). The CDR3 runs 14 residues. Trimming shortened V by 7 bases and J by 6 bases, and 19 bases separated the two germline ends. CDR1 and CDR2 (germline): MDHEN, SYDVKM. The CDR3 DNA sequence: TGTGCCAGCACCACCCAGACAGGCGTAGGCGAGCAGTACTTC. Its translation is CASTTQTGVGEQYF. Full variable domain (rest looked up from reference TRBV28 and TRBJ2-7): DVKVTQSSRYLVKRTGEKVFLECVQDMDHENMFWYRQDPGLGLRLIYFSYDVKMKEKGDIPEGYSVSREKKERFSLILESASTNQTSMYLCASTTQTGVGEQYFGPGTRLTVT.

The chain employs TRBV5-1 and TRBJ2-7; 8 positions agree with TRBD2. CDR1 SGHRS and CDR2 YFSETQ come from the germline V gene. Trimming took 4 bases from V and 5 from J; bases not matched to a gene: 8. The CDR3 consists of 14 residues. Written as DNA, the CDR3 is TGCGCCAGCAGCCTTCAGCGGGAGCATAACGAGCAGTACTTC. It specifies CASSLQREHNEQYF.

V usage is TRBV27 and J usage is TRBJ2-1; 7 bases are shared with TRBD2. There are 16 residues in the CDR3. Germline CDR1 MNHEY, CDR2 SMNVEV (reference sequence). V shed 7 bases, J shed 4 bases, and the junction held 13 bases outside the gene matches. In nucleotides, the CDR3 is TGTGCCAGCACTCCACGACTAGCCCCCAAGTACAATGAGCAGTTCTTC. As protein: CASTPRLAPKYNEQFF.

The J gene is TRBJ2-1, the V gene TRBV5-4; no clear D gene. This CDR3 comprises 12 residues. V lost 5 bases, J lost 6 bases, and 9 bases lay in between. Germline CDR1 reads SGHNT; CDR2 reads YYREEE (reference sequence). CDR3 sequence reads: CASRGTINEQFF. CDR3 coding DNA: TGTGCCAGCAGGGGAACGATCAATGAGCAGTTCTTC.

This chain links TRBV10-3 with TRBJ2-7, with D perhaps being TRBD1 or TRBD2 (6 bases each). The germline V gene encodes CDR1 ENHRY and CDR2 SYGVKD. This CDR3 is built from 14 residues. V gave up 0 bases and J gave up 4 bases, with 10 bases separating them. The CDR3 loop is CAISESGGRYEQYF. The DNA of the CDR3 is TGTGCCATCAGTGAGTCGGGGGGCAGATACGAGCAGTACTTC.

The chain couples TRBV7-3 to TRBJ2-3; unclear D gene. This CDR3 contains 14 residues. Germline V CDR1 and CDR2: SGHTA, FQGTGA. V lost 5 bases and J lost 2, with 11 bases in between. CDR3 sequence: CASSHGSVTDTQYF. The CDR3 nucleotides are TGTGCCAGCAGCCATGGGTCTGTCACAGATACGCAGTATTTT. Drawing the rest from reference TRBV7-3 and TRBJ2-3, the complete variable domain is GAGVSQTPSNKVTEKGKYVELRCDPISGHTALYWYRQSLGQGPEFLIYFQGTGAADDSGLPNDRFFAVRPEGSVSTLKIQRTERGDSAVYLCASSHGSVTDTQYFGPGTRLTVL.

This sequence joins TRBV18 and TRBJ2-7; D is possibly TRBD1 (7 bases). CDR1 and CDR2 from the germline V gene are KGHSH and LQKENI. V was trimmed by 2 bases and J by 4 bases, leaving 15 bases between them. The CDR3 extends over 15 amino acids. DNA of the CDR3: TGTGCCAGCTCACCAAGCGGCAGGGGGGTGTACGAGCAGTACTTC. Its protein product is CASSPSGRGVYEQYF.

The chain joins TRBV11-2 to TRBJ2-3; D call uncertain. Trimming took 5 bases from V and 6 from J, leaving 12 bases between them. Germline assignment: CDR1 SGHAT and CDR2 FQNNGV. The CDR3 is 13 amino acids. The CDR3 DNA reads as TGTGCCAGCAGCCAACTTACGGCCGATACGCAGTATTTT. Amino acids: CASSQLTADTQYF.

This clone has a single count. The V and J genes are TRBV28 and TRBJ1-4, with TRBD1 matching over 9 bases. The CDR3 contains 15 residues. Unmatched junction bases numbered 6, after V lost 4 bases and J lost 6 bases. CDR1 is MDHEN and CDR2 is SYDVKM in the germline V gene. DNA of the CDR3: TGTGCCAGCAGTTCCCCTACAGGGGGCCATGAAAAACTGTTTTTT. It is translated as CASSSPTGGHEKLFF. Combining the CDR3 with reference TRBV28 and TRBJ1-4 gives the whole variable domain DVKVTQSSRYLVKRTGEKVFLECVQDMDHENMFWYRQDPGLGLRLIYFSYDVKMKEKGDIPEGYSVSREKKERFSLILESASTNQTSMYLCASSSPTGGHEKLFFGSGTQLSVL.

The J gene is TRBJ2-1, the V gene TRBV28; no firm D call. The CDR3 contains 13 residues. The germline gives CDR1 MDHEN, CDR2 SYDVKM. Trimming removed 1 base at V and 15 bases at J, with 16 bases between. The CDR3 sequence is CASSLSASVEVFF. DNA for the CDR3: TGTGCCAGCAGTTTATCGGCCTCGGTCGAGGTGTTCTTC.

J is TRBJ1-1 and V is TRBV7-9, with D unclear. Germline lookup yields CDR1 SEHNR and CDR2 FQNEAQ (reference sequence). This CDR3 is built from 13 residues. V lost 1 base, J lost 5 bases, and 8 bases lay in between. The CDR3 loop is CASSLGGLTEAFF. The CDR3, as DNA: TGTGCCAGCAGCTTAGGGGGTCTGACTGAAGCTTTCTTT.

The chain joins TRBV18 to TRBJ2-7, with TRBD2 identical over 8 bases. The CDR3 loop spans 16 amino acids. In germline, CDR1 is KGHSH, CDR2 LQKENI. Trimming cost V 0 bases and J 5 bases; bases outside gene matches: 9. The CDR3 DNA sequence: TGTGCCAGCTCACCACCGTTAAGCGGGAGTATCCACGAGCAGTACTTC. Its protein product is CASSPPLSGSIHEQYF.

The chain uses TRBV2 and TRBJ2-3; D gene uncertain. The CDR3 extends over 14 amino acids. Trimming stripped 0 bases from V and 3 bases from J, with 7 bases between. Germline V CDR1 and CDR2: SNHLY, FYNNEI. The CDR3 spells CASSEASFTDTQYF. The CDR3 nucleotides are TGTGCCAGCAGTGAAGCTAGCTTTACAGATACGCAGTATTTT.

This clone was counted ten times or more. The CDR3 nucleotides read TGTGCCAGCAGCTTGGAAGCAGCACAACCTTCCGGGGAGCTGTTTTTT. This sequence encodes CASSLEAAQPSGELFF. The rearrangement links TRBV5-5 to TRBJ2-2; D uncertain. Germline V lookup: CDR1 SGHKS, CDR2 YYEKEE (reference sequence). The CDR3 extends over 16 amino acids. V lost 0 bases to trimming and J lost 6 bases, with 15 bases between them.